This paragraph reports one T cell receptor (beta chain). Its antigen is not identified. The sample comes from a study of T cell repertoires in cytomegalovirus infection. About the research overall: The authors used CMV epitopes that were HLA-C-restricted (recently identified) and HLA-B-restricted (well studied). Whole-study results and caveats: CMV-specific TCR beta clonotypes restricted by HLA-C dominated the ex vivo response.

TCRdb re-analysed the reads in MiXCR, keeping a single row per CDR3 protein. The sample lists about 900,000 distinct CDR3 sequences; under 40% were seen once. The CDR3 has 17 amino acids. Germline loops: CDR1 LNHNV, CDR2 YYDKDF (reference sequence). Trimming removed 0 bases at V and 4 bases at J, with 19 bases between. The chain recombines TRBV15 with TRBJ2-7; maybe TRBD1 (6 bases). Sequenced material: cultured CD8+ T cells from PBMCs, taken from culture after CMV antigen stimulation. The clonotype comes from a human donor in good health (CMV status not recorded). Some clones in this sample may be carry-over from other donors' samples. CDR3 amino acids: CATSRDGGRQVDYEQYF. CDR3 DNA sequence: TGTGCCACCAGCAGAGATGGTGGGAGACAGGTGGATTACGAGCAGTACTTC.